One sample yielded the 15 T cell receptor beta chains listed below, sequenced in a study of T cells in women clearing cervical HPV infection. Produced via immunoSEQ multiplex PCR; TCRdb's table is partial and in-frame only. The repertoire table contains 30,000 to 45,000 clones. Sequencing was carried out using blood buffy coat. The receptors were gathered from a woman between 18 and 75 years old with a cervical HPV16 infection that either progressed to CIN3+ or cleared (not recorded which).

As regards this clone: The read is 3 residues too short to cover the CDR3 end, so that end is filled in from the germline J gene. The chain couples TRBV18 to TRBJ2-7, with 8 nucleotides matching TRBD1. The germline gives CDR1 KGHSH, CDR2 LQKENI. This CDR3 spans 16 amino acids. The ends lost 2 bases at V and 6 bases at J; junction bases unmatched: 12. The CDR3 bases that were read are TGTGCCAGCTCACCATATCGGCAGGGGGCGGTGAGCGAG. Amino acids: CASSPYRQGAVSE. The whole CDR3 protein reads CASSPYRQGAVSEQYF.

Worth noting for this clone: The read terminates 3 residues before the CDR3 end, so the remaining end is supplied by the germline J gene. This sequence joins TRBV10-3 and TRBJ2-4, with 11 bases identical to TRBD2. CDR1 ENHRY and CDR2 SYGVKD come from the germline V gene. CDR3 size: 14 residues. The CDR3 here is CAAGTTSGDDSQYF. The DNA read from the CDR3 is TGTGCCGCCGGAACGACTAGCGGGGACGATAGT.

Details on this clone: The missing CDR3 end, 3 residues past where the read stops, is filled in from the germline J gene. The V call is TRBV18, the J call TRBJ1-5, with D tentatively TRBD1 (6 bases). The CDR3 runs to 14 residues. Germline CDR1 KGHSH, CDR2 LQKENI. The CDR3 bases that were read are TGTGCCAGCTCACCTCAGGGGCTTCCTTCTCCC. This translates into CASSPQGLPSP. The CDR3 in its entirety is CASSPQGLPSPQHF.

With regard to this clone: Read sequence stops 3 residues before the CDR3 end, and the germline J gene provides the missing end. The genes are TRBV7-8 and TRBJ2-3; D is uncertain. The CDR3 has 14 residues. Germline CDR1 SGHVS, CDR2 FQNEAQ. This chain's CDR3 is CASSLVAGDQPQYF. Incomplete CDR3 DNA: TGTGCCAGCAGCTTAGTGGCAGGCGATCAGCCG.

Comments on this clone: A read error may account for a junction end that differs from germline. The CDR3 extends 3 residues past the end of the read, so its final part is completed from the germline J gene. This chain joins TRBV6-2 or TRBV6-3 and TRBJ1-1, with D perhaps TRBD1 (5 bases). Germline assignment: CDR1 MNHEY and CDR2 SVGEGT. The CDR3 is made up of 14 amino acids. The sequenced part of the CDR3 DNA is TGTGCCAGCAGTGACTCACGACGGGGGACTGAA. This translates into CASSDSRRGTE. The whole CDR3 is CASSDSRRGTEAFF.

Concerning this clone: The CDR3 end falls 3 residues outside the read, so it is completed with the germline J gene. The rearrangement joins TRBV19 to TRBJ1-5, with TRBD1 matching 10 bases. Germline CDR1 reads LNHDA; CDR2 reads SQIVND (reference sequence). Unmatched junction bases numbered 3, after V lost 5 bases and J lost 5 bases. The length of the CDR3 is 14 residues. The CDR3 DNA, read in part, is TGTGCCAGTAGTCGGGACAGGGGCTATCAGCCC. Translating gives CASSRDRGYQP. The full CDR3 is CASSRDRGYQPQHF.

In the case of this clone: The read falls 3 residues short of the CDR3 end, and the missing part is taken from the germline J gene. The chain couples TRBV28 to TRBJ2-3, with D perhaps TRBD2 (6 bases). The V end lost 2 bases, the J end lost 1 base, and 13 bases lay between the germline ends. CDR3 size: 16 residues. The germline V gene has CDR1 MDHEN and CDR2 SYDVKM. The CDR3 protein is CASSLTRGGGTDTQYF. The CDR3 DNA, read in part, is TGTGCCAGCAGTTTAACCCGGGGAGGCGGCACAGATACG.

As concerns this clone: With the read ending 3 residues before the CDR3 end, the germline J gene is used to fill in that end. This chain uses TRBV7-2 with TRBJ2-5; TRBD2 is a possible D gene (6 bases). Deletions cut 1 base from V and 5 bases from J, with 11 bases between. CDR1 is SGHTA, CDR2 FQGNSA, per germline. This CDR3 is 14 amino acids long. CDR3 in amino acids: CASSLGRGTETQYF. Partial CDR3 DNA: TGTGCCAGCAGCTTAGGGAGGGGTACGGAGACC.

As for this clone: The read finishes 3 residues shy of the CDR3 end, and the germline J gene is used to complete it. The chain couples TRBV19 to TRBJ1-2; tentatively, D is TRBD1 (6 bases). Germline V gene sequence: CDR1 LNHDA, CDR2 SQIVND (reference sequence). This CDR3 region has 16 residues. CDR3 DNA (partial): TGTGCCAGTGAAGAGGGGGGGGCAGGGGCCAAAAACATC. It yields the protein CASEEGGAGAKNI. Given in full, the CDR3 is CASEEGGAGAKNIYTF.

Incomplete CDR3 DNA: TGTGCCAGCAGGCCGGACAGGGACGGTTCACCC. It specifies CASRPDRDGSP. The full CDR3 sequence reads CASRPDRDGSPLHF. This rearrangement joins TRBV6-4 to TRBJ1-6; TRBD1 matches 8 bases. The read finishes 3 residues shy of the CDR3 end, and the germline J gene is used to complete it. J lost 9 bases, V lost 6 bases, and 7 bases had no gene match. Germline CDR1 MRHNA, CDR2 SNTAGT. CDR3 length: 14 amino acids.

With respect to this clone: The read is 3 residues too short to cover the CDR3 end, so that end is filled in from the germline J gene. V and J are TRBV20-1 and TRBJ2-1, with D possibly TRBD1 on 6 matching bases. The CDR3 sequence is 14 residues long. The V end was cut by 6 bases, the J end by 4 bases, with 16 bases between. Looked up from germline, CDR1 is DFQATT and CDR2 is SNEGSKA (reference sequence). The CDR3 reads CSAPDRREYNEQFF. The CDR3 DNA, read in part, is TGCAGTGCCCCTGACAGGCGAGAATACAATGAG.

The CDR3 reads CASSLAAGEELFF. The DNA read from the CDR3 is TGTGCCAGCAGCTTGGCGGCAGGGGAGGAA. The chain employs TRBV5-4 and TRBJ1-4, with D possibly matching TRBD1 (6 bases). The read ends 3 residues early relative to the CDR3; the germline J gene fills the gap. This CDR3 has 13 amino acids. Germline V gene lookup returns CDR1 SGHNT and CDR2 YYREEE (reference sequence).

The CDR3 is CASSFSRGVSSTDTQYF. CDR3 bases read: TGTGCCAGCAGCTTCTCCCGAGGGGTTTCTAGCACAGATACG. V gene TRBV7-3 combines with J gene TRBJ2-3; either TRBD1 or TRBD2 may supply D (5 bases each). The read halts 3 residues ahead of the CDR3 end, with the missing end drawn from the germline J gene. This CDR3 region has 17 residues. Germline V gives CDR1 SGHTA, CDR2 FQGTGA. Trimming pared 3 bases from V and 0 bases from J, leaving 16 bases between.

The CDR3 protein is CASSLGQGADEQFF. CDR3 DNA, as far as it was read: TGCGCCAGCAGCTTGGGACAGGGGGCGGATGAG. The chain carries TRBV5-1 and TRBJ2-1; 10 positions agree with TRBD1. The sequence runs out 3 residues before the end of the CDR3; the remainder is reconstructed from the germline J gene. V dropped 0 bases and J dropped 8; count of bases not matched to a gene: 2. The CDR3 covers 14 residues. CDR1 and CDR2 (germline): SGHRS, YFSETQ.

As for this clone: Read data end 3 residues before the CDR3 end; the end is taken from the germline J gene. V is TRBV7-6 and J is TRBJ2-2, with D unclear. The ends were cut back, 1 base at V and 9 bases at J, with 9 bases in the middle. The CDR3 totals 13 residues. Germline CDR1 and CDR2: SGHVS and FNYEAQ. Partial CDR3 DNA: TGTGCCAGCAGCTTAGACGCAGTCCGGGAG. This gives the protein CASSLDAVRE. The full CDR3 protein reads CASSLDAVRELFF.